This T cell receptor (beta chain) was captured in a study of blood T cell repertoires in COVID-19. About the study: Acute and convalescent COVID-19 specimens originated in the United States, Italy and Spain. T cells, B-cell-depleted T cells, or PBMCs supplied cDNA or gDNA.

Recruited during active infection, patients (from Seattle) were subsequently followed longitudinally. Sequencing used immunoSEQ multiplex PCR; TCRdb keeps in-frame clones, though not all of them. The data hold 250,000 to 350,000 clones, with 90% observed a single time. Trimming cost V 1 base and J 14 bases, with 15 bases left between them. CDR1 is SEHNR, CDR2 FQNEAQ, per germline (reference sequence). The CDR3 is 14 amino acids. This clonotype was sampled from a woman in her forties or fifties with COVID-19, enrolled during active disease. The sample taken for sequencing was peripheral blood. V and J are TRBV7-9 and TRBJ1-6, with a possible D match to TRBD1 (5 bases). CDR3 bases: TGTGCCAGCAGCTTAGAGTCAGGGATCGTTACCCTCCACTTT. It codes for CASSLESGIVTLHF.